This T cell receptor (beta chain) was identified during a study of T cell responses to AZD1222 COVID-19 vaccine. Background on the study: Second-dose intervals of approximately 4 or approximately 12 weeks were pooled.

Using immunoSEQ multiplex PCR, the repertoire was profiled, and TCRdb retains in-frame clones only, with some absent. The data show roughly 150,000 clones, about 90% seen once. This CDR3 is 13 amino acids long. Trimming pared 3 bases from V and 4 bases from J, leaving 6 bases between. Germline CDR1 reads MRHNA; CDR2 reads SNTAGT. This clone is classed as medium-sized. The antigen is undetermined. Study-wide points: Repertoires were collected only later (after the peak T cell response had occurred). Clonal diversity may have been underestimated in mostly white British donors. Of spike-specific TCRs, nearly half reportedly target regions left unmutated in variants.

The rearrangement uses TRBV6-4 and TRBJ2-2; D not certain. The source was peripheral blood, collected on day 0 of AZD1222 vaccination. This clonotype was sampled from an adult in good health. The CDR3 sequence is CASSEQSTGELFF. As DNA, the CDR3 is TGTGCCAGCAGTGAACAGTCCACCGGGGAGCTGTTTTTT.